This TCR beta chain derives from a study of a mutant IDH1 vaccine in newly diagnosed glioma. Time point described: week 23, last vaccination. What each vaccine dose contained was 300 ug of mutant IDH1 20-mer peptide, accompanied by topical imiquimod. In regard to this clone: Its antigen remains unknown.

Libraries were prepared by immunoSEQ multiplex PCR; TCRdb keeps only in-frame clonotypes and omits some of them. The repertoire holds 20,000 to 25,000 clones, roughly 78% seen once, with about 13% in the top ten. CDR1 is SGHKS and CDR2 is YYEKEE in the germline V gene (reference sequence). This CDR3 is built from 14 residues. Between the trimmed V and J ends, which lost 6 bases and 1 base, there was a span of 11 bases. The receptor comes from a man between 25 and 39 years old with glioma. The input for sequencing was PBMCs, taken from a glioma patient whose treatment included an IDH1 peptide vaccine. The V gene is TRBV5-5, the J gene TRBJ2-1; D gene unclear. Here the CDR3 reads CASIRQDSYNEQFF. Written as DNA, the CDR3 is TGTGCCAGCATACGGCAGGATTCCTACAATGAGCAGTTCTTC.